Following are 10 T cell receptor beta chains from one sample sequenced in a study of shared clonotypes between healthy human individuals. The method was immunoSEQ multiplex PCR; TCRdb's version includes in-frame clones alone and lacks a portion of them. The table lists around 2,000,000 clones, around 95% of them singletons. Sequencing used naive CD4+ T cells sorted from blood. The sample's subset: CD45RA+ positively selected. The origin of the receptors is a man between 18 and 35 years old in good health.

V usage is TRBV12-5 and J usage is TRBJ1-2, with unresolved D. Looked up from germline, CDR1 is LGHNT and CDR2 is FRNRAP. The CDR3 loop spans 16 amino acids. Deletions cut 1 base from V and 2 bases from J, with 14 bases between. The CDR3 loop reads CASGLGTRQANYGYTF. CDR3 sequence (DNA): TGTGCTAGTGGTTTGGGAACCCGCCAGGCGAACTATGGCTACACCTTC.

This clone was recorded only once. The genes are TRBV9 and TRBJ1-1; D may be TRBD1 (6 bases). The CDR3 loop spans 17 amino acids. Germline values: CDR1 SGDLS, CDR2 YYNGEE. Trimming removed 0 bases from V and 0 bases from J, with 15 bases in between. The CDR3 reads CASSVGGAGTVNTEAFF. As DNA, the CDR3 is TGTGCCAGCAGCGTAGGGGGGGCAGGAACTGTGAACACTGAAGCTTTCTTT.

This rearrangement joins TRBV4-1 to TRBJ1-5; D remains unclear. Germline CDR1 and CDR2: MGHRA and YSYEKL. The CDR3 is 12 amino acids. V was cut by 1 base and J by 11 bases, with 9 bases left in between. CDR3 sequence (DNA): TGCGCCAGCAGCCAAGTCGCCGGGGCCCAGCATTTT. The encoded protein is CASSQVAGAQHF.

This chain uses TRBV5-8 with TRBJ1-5; the D is unclear. The V end was cut by 6 bases, the J end by 2 bases, with 15 bases between. This CDR3 is built from 15 residues. Germline CDR1 is SGHTS and CDR2 is YDEGEE. CDR3 amino acids: CASTRPGGGNQPQHF. Here the CDR3 DNA reads TGTGCCAGCACCAGACCCGGCGGCGGCAATCAGCCCCAGCATTTT.

V usage is TRBV7-6 and J usage is TRBJ2-2, with no clear D. Deletions cut 1 base from V and 4 bases from J, with 10 bases between. Germline V gives CDR1 SGHVS, CDR2 FNYEAQ. The CDR3 has 15 residues. The CDR3 nucleotides read TGTGCCAGCAGCTTAGTGTCCCGGAGCACCGGGGAGCTGTTTTTT. Protein product: CASSLVSRSTGELFF.

The rearrangement joins TRBV13 to TRBJ2-6; TRBD1 is a possible D gene (6 bases). The length of the CDR3 is 18 residues. The V end lost 6 bases, the J end lost 0 bases, and 18 bases lay between the germline ends. Germline V gives CDR1 PRHDT, CDR2 FYEKMQ (reference sequence). The CDR3 DNA is TGTGCCAGCAGTTCCCGGGACAAGTGGCCCTCTGGGGCCAACGTCCTGACTTTC. Its protein product is CASSSRDKWPSGANVLTF.

The chain combines TRBV4-1 with TRBJ1-1, with D hard to call. Trimming removed 7 bases at V and 4 bases at J, with 16 bases between. Germline CDR1 and CDR2: MGHRA and YSYEKL. This CDR3 is built from 14 residues. DNA of the CDR3: TGCGCCAGCAAGGACGGGATTTGGGTCACTGAAGCTTTCTTT. As protein: CASKDGIWVTEAFF.

The chain carries TRBV5-1 and TRBJ2-7; 7 bases match TRBD1. The CDR3 length is 15 residues. The J segment lost 0 bases and the V segment lost 1 base, leaving 4 bases of the junction unmatched. CDR1 is SGHRS, CDR2 YFSETQ, per germline. DNA of the CDR3: TGCGCCAGCAGCTTGACCGGACAGGACTCCTACGAGCAGTACTTC. Translated, it gives CASSLTGQDSYEQYF. Full variable domain (remainder filled in from reference TRBV5-1 and TRBJ2-7): KAGVTQTPRYLIKTRGQQVTLSCSPISGHRSVSWYQQTPGQGLQFLFEYFSETQRNKGNFPGRFSGRQFSNSRSEMNVSTLELGDSALYLCASSLTGQDSYEQYFGPGTRLTVT.

The rearrangement links TRBV19 to TRBJ1-6; D is perhaps TRBD1 (5 bases). The germline V and J ends were trimmed by 5 bases and 10 bases, with 21 bases remaining between them. This CDR3 has 16 amino acids. From germline, CDR1 is LNHDA and CDR2 SQIVND (reference sequence). The DNA for the CDR3 is TGTGCCAGTAGTCTAGTCGGGGGGACCCTCCCATCACCCCTCCACTTT. Protein: CASSLVGGTLPSPLHF.

V usage is TRBV5-1 and J usage is TRBJ2-3; the D gene is possibly TRBD1 (5 bases). V dropped 0 bases and J dropped 0 bases, with 11 bases sitting between them. CDR3 length: 16 residues. Germline V gene data show CDR1 as SGHRS and CDR2 as YFSETQ. The CDR3 protein is CASSLGQGRSTDTQYF. In DNA form, the CDR3 reads TGCGCCAGCAGCTTGGGGCAGGGCAGGAGCACAGATACGCAGTATTTT.